These T cell receptor beta chains were read from a single sample in a study of blood T cell repertoires in COVID-19. TCRdb's table, derived via immunoSEQ multiplex PCR, lists solely in-frame clones and lacks some. This table has 270,000 or so clones, roughly 86% appearing once. The specimen sequenced was PBMCs or T cells enriched from blood (not recorded which). These receptors were taken from a woman between 18 and 29 years old who had recovered from COVID-19. CDR3s include the opening cysteine and the closing phenylalanine or tryptophan. Each record gives: clone size, V gene, J gene, D gene, CDR3 DNA, CDR3 protein. D genes are given only for firm matches. Not every row has a clone size; where given, it reads once, few, many or a size class.

once,TRBV21-1,TRBJ2-3,.,TGTGCCAGCAGCAAATCGGGACAGGCAACTAGCACAGATACGCAGTATTTT,CASSKSGQATSTDTQYF
.,TRBV5-1,TRBJ2-2,.,TGCGCCAGCAGCTCGACAATGACCACCGGGGAGCTGTTTTTT,CASSSTMTTGELFF
once,TRBV7-2,TRBJ2-3,TRBD2,TGTGCCAGCAGCTTAGATCGGGGGGAAGGCACAGATACGCAGTATTTT,CASSLDRGEGTDTQYF
.,TRBV7-7,TRBJ2-5,TRBD2,TGTGCCAGCAGCTTAGGCGGGGGGGCCCCTGAGACCCAGTACTTC,CASSLGGGAPETQYF
.,TRBV6-5,TRBJ1-2,TRBD1,TGTGCCAGCAGTTACTCGACAGGGGCCGGCTACACCTTC,CASSYSTGAGYTF
.,TRBV19,TRBJ1-5,.,TGTGCCAGTAGTATAGCCAGGCCTAGCAATCAGCCCCAGCATTTT,CASSIARPSNQPQHF
.,TRBV7-9,TRBJ2-2,.,TGTGCCAGCAGCTTACCGTTCCAGGGTGGAACCGGGGAGCTGTTTTTT,CASSLPFQGGTGELFF
.,TRBV27,TRBJ1-1,.,TGTGCCAGCAGTTTACAGGGTGGGCTAACTGAAGCTTTCTTT,CASSLQGGLTEAFF
.,TRBV10-3,TRBJ1-5,TRBD1,TGTGCCATCAGTGAGCCAGGACAGGGACTATTTAGCAATCAGCCCCAGCATTTT,CAISEPGQGLFSNQPQHF
.,TRBV12-5,TRBJ2-1,TRBD2,TGTGCTAGTGGTTTGTCCATAGCGGGAGGCGATAATGAGCAGTTCTTC,CASGLSIAGGDNEQFF
.,TRBV3-1/TRBV3-2,TRBJ1-6,TRBD1,TGTGCCAGCAGCCACCTGACAGGGGAGGGTTCACCCCTCCACTTT,CASSHLTGEGSPLHF
.,TRBV6-5,TRBJ1-1,.,TGTGCCAGCAGTAAAAATCCAGGGAATACTGAAGCTTTCTTT,CASSKNPGNTEAFF
.,TRBV5-1,TRBJ1-5,.,TGCGCCAGCAGCTTGGCAGGGGAGAGGAATCAGCCCCAGCATTTT,CASSLAGERNQPQHF
once,TRBV7-2,TRBJ1-2,.,TGTGCCAGCAGCTTAGATGGAGGGGCCTATGGCTACACCTTC,CASSLDGGAYGYTF
once,TRBV18,TRBJ2-7,TRBD2,TGTGCCAGCTCACTACAGACTAGCGGGAGCGTTGGAGTTGGGGGCGAGCAGTACTTC,CASSLQTSGSVGVGGEQYF
.,TRBV14,TRBJ1-5,.,TGTGCCAGCGGGTCGAGGGGACACATAAATCAGCCCCAGCATTTT,CASGSRGHINQPQHF
.,TRBV19,TRBJ1-1,TRBD1,TGTGCCAGTAGTATTGACCGGGACAGGGATACAATGAACACTGAAGCTTTCTTT,CASSIDRDRDTMNTEAFF
.,TRBV5-6,TRBJ1-2,.,TGTGCCAGCAGCTTGGGGCCGCAGTTGAACTATGGCTACACCTTC,CASSLGPQLNYGYTF
once,TRBV19,TRBJ2-2,.,TGTGCCAGTACTAAAAGCCCCAACACCGGGGAGCTGTTTTTT,CASTKSPNTGELFF
.,TRBV5-4,TRBJ2-3,TRBD2,TGTGCCAGCAGTGGTGGACTAGCGGGGGGCCTGGTTAGCACAGATACGCAGTATTTT,CASSGGLAGGLVSTDTQYF
.,TRBV3-1/TRBV3-2,TRBJ2-7,.,TGTGCCAGCAGCCTTAAGGACAGCTACGAGCAGTACTTC,CASSLKDSYEQYF
.,TRBV19,TRBJ2-5,TRBD1,TGTGCCAGTAGTCCCCGAGACAGGGGCCGCCAAGAGACCCAGTACTTC,CASSPRDRGRQETQYF
.,TRBV5-6,TRBJ1-3,.,TGTGCCAGCAGCCCGCGCTTCTCTGGAAACACCATATATTTT,CASSPRFSGNTIYF
.,TRBV5-1,TRBJ2-3,TRBD1,TGCGCCAGCAGCCCCGGGACAGGGGTTCAAGATACGCAGTATTTT,CASSPGTGVQDTQYF
.,TRBV11-2,TRBJ1-6,.,TGTGCCAGCAGCCAGACAGGTCCATCACCCCTCCACTTT,CASSQTGPSPLHF
.,TRBV3-1/TRBV3-2,TRBJ2-1,.,TGTGCCAGCAGCCAAGGGGTGGAGGGATACAATGAGCAGTTCTTC,CASSQGVEGYNEQFF
.,TRBV19,TRBJ2-3,.,TGTGCCAGTAGTTATCTGGAGACAGATACGCAGTATTTT,CASSYLETDTQYF
few,TRBV5-1,TRBJ2-1,TRBD2,TGCGCCAGCAGCTTGTCTAGCGGGGGAACCTACAATGAGCAGTTCTTC,CASSLSSGGTYNEQFF
.,TRBV6-2/TRBV6-3,TRBJ2-3,.,TGTGCCAGCAGTTACATTTCCCTGTCCTCCACAGATACGCAGTATTTT,CASSYISLSSTDTQYF
.,TRBV6-4,TRBJ2-1,.,TGTGCCAGCAGTGACTCGGGGGGTGAGCAGTTCTTC,CASSDSGGEQFF
.,TRBV6-2/TRBV6-3,TRBJ2-7,TRBD2,TGTGCCAGCAGTTACAGCGAACTAGCGGGGATCTACGAGCAGTACTTC,CASSYSELAGIYEQYF
.,TRBV27,TRBJ2-7,.,TGTGCCAGCAGTTTCCGCCCGTCACAGGAGGGGTCCTACGAGCAGTACTTC,CASSFRPSQEGSYEQYF
once,TRBV27,TRBJ1-5,TRBD1,TGTGCCAGCAGTTTTGCCCCGACAGGGATCAATCAGCCCCAGCATTTT,CASSFAPTGINQPQHF
.,TRBV5-1,TRBJ1-5,.,TGCGCCAGCAGCTTTGAGGGCAATCAGCCCCAGCATTTT,CASSFEGNQPQHF
.,TRBV19,TRBJ2-1,TRBD2,TGTGCCAGTAGTATGACTAGCGGAGGGTTTTACAATGAGCAGTTCTTC,CASSMTSGGFYNEQFF
few,TRBV19,TRBJ1-5,.,TGTGCCAGTAGCGGGACACTACAGGACAATCAGCCCCAGCATTTT,CASSGTLQDNQPQHF
.,TRBV14,TRBJ1-2,TRBD1,TGTGCCAGCAGCCAAGAAAGGGGACAGGGCCATGGCTACACCTTC,CASSQERGQGHGYTF
.,TRBV1,TRBJ2-2,.,TGCACCAGCAGCCAAAAAAAGCGGGAGGGCCTAAGGGAGCTGTTTTTT,CTSSQKKREGLRELFF
.,TRBV7-2,TRBJ2-7,TRBD2,TGTGCCAGCAGCCCAACCCCCGGGACTAGCGCCTACGAGCAGTACTTC,CASSPTPGTSAYEQYF
.,TRBV18,TRBJ1-1,TRBD1,TGTGCCAGCTCACCTCGGACAGGGTTCATGAACACTGAAGCTTTCTTT,CASSPRTGFMNTEAFF
.,TRBV4-1,TRBJ1-5,TRBD1,TGCGCCAGCAGCCAAACCACAGGGGTAAGCAATCAGCCCCAGCATTTT,CASSQTTGVSNQPQHF
few,TRBV10-1,TRBJ2-2,.,TGCGCCAGCAGTGACACCCTAGAAGCCGGGGAGCTGTTTTTT,CASSDTLEAGELFF
.,TRBV7-2,TRBJ2-4,.,TGTGCCAGCAGCTTAAGCGTGTGGATTCAGTACTTC,CASSLSVWIQYF